The T cell receptor (beta chain) under discussion was sequenced for a study of blood T cell repertoires in COVID-19. Study-level background: Samples representing acute and convalescent COVID-19 were sourced from the United States, Italy and Spain. Sources were T cells, B-cell-depleted T cells, or PBMCs; the material itself was cDNA or gDNA.

How the authors handled the data: Estimates of nucleated cell counts were drawn from the amplification of reference gene primers. Sequencing used immunoSEQ multiplex PCR; TCRdb keeps in-frame clones, though not all of them. V and J calls and clone size are those listed in that table; D and trimming were worked out from the DNA. The repertoire consists of 150,000 to 170,000 clones, with roughly nine tenths occurring once and the leading ten covering 0.5% to 0.6%. Unmatched junction bases numbered 3, after V lost 3 bases and J lost 3 bases. The V gene's germline CDR1 is LNHDA and CDR2 SQIVND (reference sequence). This CDR3 comprises 15 residues.

This clonotype was sampled from a man aged 50-59 years with acute or convalescent COVID-19. Sequencing was carried out using peripheral blood. This rearrangement joins TRBV19 to TRBJ1-5, with TRBD1 matching 9 bases. The DNA of the CDR3 is TGTGCCAGTAGTATGGGACAGGGTAACAATCAGCCCCAGCATTTT. The encoded protein is CASSMGQGNNQPQHF. The full variable domain, with the rest looked up from reference TRBV19 and TRBJ1-5, is DGGITQSPKYLFRKEGQNVTLSCEQNLNHDAMYWYRQDPGQGLRLIYYSQIVNDFQKGDIAEGYSVSREKKESFPLTVTSAQKNPTAFYLCASSMGQGNNQPQHFGDGTRLSIL.